This T cell receptor beta chain was sequenced for a study of T cell responses to AZD1222 COVID-19 vaccine (dated by TCRdb to the early 2020s). In terms of the full investigation: Because spike-specific TCR depth and breadth did not differ between the two schedules, AZD1222 recipients who got a second dose at roughly 4 weeks were pooled with those who got a second dose at roughly 12 weeks. TCR sequencing was performed for about 250 trial participants, of whom some 200 were given two doses of AZD1222 and approximately 25 were given two doses of MenACWY control vaccine. Enrollment into the trials was organized by age into subgroups of 18-55, 56-69 and 70-plus years, and those subgroups contained approximately 150, 30 and 60 TCR-sequenced participants, respectively. The study at large found these results: Because no samples from the day 14 peak response were available, repertoires could be characterized only after the peak T cell response. Conclusions about previously exposed vaccinees are limited, since just a handful of AZD1222 recipients were seropositive for SARS-CoV-2 at baseline. Vaccine-associated CD4 TCRs spanned the whole spike protein, with dominant responses in regions 160-218 and 743-854. Nearly half of unique spike-specific TCRs reportedly recognized epitopes outside regions mutated in the B.1.351 and B.1.1.7 variants. Most participants were white British and females outnumbered males, and the authors suggested that clonal diversity may have been underestimated. A significant rise in spike-specific TCR breadth and depth was observed after two AZD1222 doses relative to day 0 and relative to MenACWY recipients. In the small 56-69-year group, the increase in depth fell short of significance, most likely because of low power.

The CDR3 regions of human TCRbeta chains were subjected to immunosequencing. Concerning the study's data processing: Repertoire TCRs were checked for matches against a reference library of SARS-CoV-2-specific TCRs that had been generated using the MIRA antigen-specificity platform. Breadth meant the fraction of unique TCRs that were SARS-CoV-2-associated, whereas depth meant the fraction of total T cells that were SARS-CoV-2-associated. Each spike-specific TCR was assigned to its reactive spike region and to a CD4 or CD8 class using the MIRA data. Log10-transformed breadth and depth values were compared by one-way ANOVA with Sidak's multiple comparisons tests. TCRdb mirrors the immuneACCESS table, restricted to in-frame sequences. Some clones are absent from its copies; in checked studies, under half trace to an unresolved V gene, and the reason for the others is unknown. Clone size and V and J calls were adopted from that table, with D and trimming inferred from the DNA. Here the sample has roughly 150,000 clones; about nine tenths occur a single time. Together, the top ten hold less than 2% of the sample.

The germline V gene encodes CDR1 MDHEN and CDR2 SYDVKM. After removal of 4 bases from V and 4 bases from J, the junction retains 4 bases not matched to a gene. The CDR3 goes from the cysteine to the phenylalanine over 14 residues. This entry keeps only the CDR3 DNA: 42 bases, framed from base 1. Points on this clone: Which antigen it targets is not known. Per-base quality was not reported, and no clone a single base away is much larger than it.

What the time point label conveys for this sample: baseline before first vaccination. The vaccinee samples were drawn from two UK trials, COV001 and COV002, one of which was a single-blind randomized controlled phase 2/3 trial testing AZD1222 (ChAdOx1 nCoV-19) in healthy adults. Trial participant PBMC samples were collected at day 0 and day 28 after the second dose for TCRbeta chain sequencing. The clonotype originates from an adult in good health. This material consisted of peripheral blood, taken on day 0 of AZD1222 vaccination. The chain couples TRBV28 to TRBJ2-7, and TRBD1 aligns with 10 junction nucleotides. The DNA sequence is TGTGCCAGCAGTTACGGGACAGGGGCATACGAGCAGTACTTC. Its protein is CASSYGTGAYEQYF.